This T cell receptor (beta chain) appears in the sequencing data of a study of T cells after posttransplantation cyclophosphamide. Busulfan-fludarabine conditioning, marrow transplant, and cyclophosphamide on days +3 and +4 were administered. Points from the study as a whole: Skin or GI-infiltrating T cells shared few TRB sequences with blood.

Between the trimmed V and J ends, which lost 5 bases and 4 bases, there was a span of 9 bases. Per the germline V gene, CDR1 is SGHTA and CDR2 is FQGNSA. This CDR3 comprises 12 residues. About this clone itself: Its specificity is not known.

Using immunoSEQ multiplex PCR, the repertoire was profiled, and TCRdb retains in-frame clones only, with some absent. Among approximately 11,000 clones listed, roughly 80% were seen once. The TCR comes from a female patient aged 45-60 years who received an allogeneic stem cell transplant from a related donor, was CMV-positive, and had no GVHD. Some T cells may arise from the graft donor. This chain uses TRBV7-2 with TRBJ2-7; D is perhaps TRBD1 (5 bases). Sequences were derived from PBMCs, sampled about 62 months after allogeneic stem cell transplant with posttransplant cyclophosphamide. DNA of the CDR3: TGTGCCAGCAGCACTACAGGTTACGAGCAGTACTTC. It encodes CASSTTGYEQYF.